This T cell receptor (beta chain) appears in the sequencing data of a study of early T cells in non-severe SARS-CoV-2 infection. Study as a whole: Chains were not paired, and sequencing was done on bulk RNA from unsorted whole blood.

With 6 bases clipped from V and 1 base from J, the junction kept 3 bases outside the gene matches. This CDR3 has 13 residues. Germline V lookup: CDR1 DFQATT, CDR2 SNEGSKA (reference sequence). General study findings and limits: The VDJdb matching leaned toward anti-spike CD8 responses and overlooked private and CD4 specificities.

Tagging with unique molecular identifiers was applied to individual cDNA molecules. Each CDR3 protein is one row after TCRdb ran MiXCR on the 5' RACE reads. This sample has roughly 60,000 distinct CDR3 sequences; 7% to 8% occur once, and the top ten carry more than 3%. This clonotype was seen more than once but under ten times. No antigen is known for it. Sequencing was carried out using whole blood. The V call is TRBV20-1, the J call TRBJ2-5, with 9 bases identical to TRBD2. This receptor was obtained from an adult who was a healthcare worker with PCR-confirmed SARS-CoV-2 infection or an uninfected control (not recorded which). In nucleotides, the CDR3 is TGCAGTGCGCCGGGACTAGCCCAAGAGACCCAGTACTTC. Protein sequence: CSAPGLAQETQYF.